The sequence of this T cell receptor (beta chain) was determined in a study of blood T cell repertoires in COVID-19. Study context: Samples taken during acute and convalescent COVID-19 were collected in the United States, Italy and Spain.

This CDR3 is 15 amino acids long. Unmatched junction bases numbered 10, after V lost 6 bases and J lost 2 bases. Looked up from germline, CDR1 is SGHDN and CDR2 is FVKESK. Original handling: Scientists estimated how many nucleated cells there were by amplifying reference gene primers. The protocol was immunoSEQ multiplex PCR, while the TCRdb copy is restricted to in-frame clones and leaves out a portion. V, J and clone size were drawn from that table, and D and trimming were deduced from the DNA. The table has 110,000 or so clones, roughly 76% seen once. The chain is built from TRBV14 and TRBJ2-7, with 7 bases identical to TRBD1. Input material: peripheral blood. The receptor's source is a woman aged 65 to 85 with acute or convalescent COVID-19. CDR3 coding DNA: TGTGCCAGCAGTAGAACCGGGACAGTGACCTACGAGCAGTACTTC. It specifies CASSRTGTVTYEQYF.